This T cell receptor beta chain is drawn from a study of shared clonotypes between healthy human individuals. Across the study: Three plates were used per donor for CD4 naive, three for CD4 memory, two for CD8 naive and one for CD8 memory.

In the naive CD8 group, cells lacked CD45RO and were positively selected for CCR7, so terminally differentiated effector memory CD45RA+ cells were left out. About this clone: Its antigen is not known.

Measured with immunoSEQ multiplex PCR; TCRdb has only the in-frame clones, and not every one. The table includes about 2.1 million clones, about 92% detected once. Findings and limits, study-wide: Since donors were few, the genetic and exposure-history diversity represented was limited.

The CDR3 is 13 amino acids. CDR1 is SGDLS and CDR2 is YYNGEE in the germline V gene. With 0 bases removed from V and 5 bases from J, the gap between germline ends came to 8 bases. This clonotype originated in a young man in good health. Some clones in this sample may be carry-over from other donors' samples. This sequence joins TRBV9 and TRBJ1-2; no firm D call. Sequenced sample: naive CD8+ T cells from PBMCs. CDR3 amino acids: CASSVAGFYGYTF. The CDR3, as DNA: TGTGCCAGCAGCGTAGCCGGTTTTTATGGCTACACCTTC.